The 11 T cell receptor beta chains given below trace back to one sample, sequenced in a study of blood T cell repertoires in COVID-19. Clones were read by immunoSEQ multiplex PCR, and TCRdb kept only the in-frame ones, dropping some. Seen here are 150,000 to 200,000 clones, roughly 85% observed once, and the top ten hold over 3%. Sequencing was performed on peripheral blood. Receptor source: a human donor with acute or convalescent COVID-19. The donor label of this sample is uncertain.

The CDR3 bases are TGTGCCAGCAGTCGGAATGAGCAGTTCTTC. Translating it yields CASSRNEQFF. The rearrangement links TRBV12-3 or TRBV12-4 to TRBJ2-1; D gene unclear. Trimming took off 5 bases at V and 7 bases at J, with 3 bases between the two ends. The CDR3 runs to 10 residues.

The chain carries TRBV7-2 and TRBJ1-1; 10 bases line up with TRBD1. Germline trimming cut 6 bases from V and 1 base from J; bases unmatched to any gene: 17. Germline assignment: CDR1 SGHTA and CDR2 FQGNSA. The CDR3 runs to 19 residues. For the CDR3, the DNA is TGTGCCAGCAGTCGGTACCCGGGACAGGGGACCCAACCGAACACTGAAGCTTTCTTT. Translating gives CASSRYPGQGTQPNTEAFF.

V is TRBV6-6 and J is TRBJ1-1; 8 nucleotides align to TRBD1. The CDR3 loop spans 14 amino acids. Germline loops: CDR1 MNHNY, CDR2 SVGAGI (reference sequence). V shed 7 bases and J 1 base; nucleotides not matched to a gene: 5. The CDR3: CASTPGGPNTEAFF. Written as DNA, the CDR3 is TGTGCCAGCACCCCAGGGGGCCCGAACACTGAAGCTTTCTTT.

This clone was recorded a few times. The chain links TRBV15 to TRBJ1-2; 9 bases are a match to TRBD1. This CDR3 is 14 amino acids long. Germline V gives CDR1 LNHNV, CDR2 YYDKDF (reference sequence). J gave up 6 bases and V 8 bases, and 10 bases lay outside the gene matches. CDR3 protein: CATRKQGASDGYTF. Here the CDR3 DNA reads TGTGCCACCCGGAAACAGGGGGCGAGTGATGGCTACACCTTC.

The chain is built from TRBV10-1 and TRBJ2-1; TRBD2 matches at 12 bases. Trimming cost V 6 bases and J 11 bases; bases outside gene matches: 8. The CDR3 extends over 14 amino acids. The V gene's germline CDR1 is WNHNN and CDR2 SYGVQD (reference sequence). CDR3 in DNA: TGCGCCAGCAGCCCTAGCGGGGGGGGTTTACAGCAGTTCTTC. Protein: CASSPSGGGLQQFF.

The genes are TRBV11-1 and TRBJ1-6; TRBD1 might be the D (5 bases). The CDR3 length is 14 residues. V was cut by 5 bases and J by 4 bases, with 9 bases left in between. CDR1 and CDR2 (germline): SGHAT, FQDESV (reference sequence). CDR3 region: CASSGQSYNSPLHF. The DNA of the CDR3 is TGTGCCAGCAGCGGACAATCTTATAATTCACCCCTCCACTTT.

The genes are TRBV5-6 and TRBJ2-5; possibly TRBD2 for D (6 bases). The germline V and J ends were trimmed by 4 bases and 2 bases, with 9 bases remaining between them. The CDR3 is 13 residues long. From germline, CDR1 is SGHDT and CDR2 YYEEEE. CDR3 nucleotides: TGTGCCAGCAGCCCAGCGGGTCAAGAGACCCAGTACTTC. It encodes CASSPAGQETQYF.

This chain uses TRBV28 with TRBJ2-5; D perhaps matches TRBD2 (7 bases). This CDR3 is 15 amino acids long. Germline CDR1 reads MDHEN; CDR2 reads SYDVKM. The ends were cut back, 0 bases at V and 4 bases at J, with 12 bases in the middle. The CDR3 DNA is TGTGCCAGCAGTTTATGGGGGGGGCAGGGAGAGACCCAGTACTTC. Its translation is CASSLWGGQGETQYF.

This clone has only one observation. The chain recombines TRBV7-9 with TRBJ1-1; perhaps TRBD1 as D (6 bases). V lost 1 base and J lost 3, with 18 bases in between. Germline V gene lookup returns CDR1 SEHNR and CDR2 FQNEAQ (reference sequence). The CDR3 length is 17 residues. CDR3 coding DNA: TGTGCCAGCAGCTTAGATCGGGGGGGCAGACAGGACACTGAAGCTTTCTTT. This sequence encodes CASSLDRGGRQDTEAFF.

This chain uses TRBV5-8 with TRBJ1-4; D gene unclear. Germline V gene data show CDR1 as SGHTS and CDR2 as YDEGEE. This CDR3 spans 16 amino acids. Deletions cut 5 bases from V and 5 bases from J, with 19 bases between. CDR3 sequence reads: CASSFGAESRNEKLFF. The CDR3 DNA is TGTGCCAGCAGTTTTGGAGCGGAGTCAAGGAATGAAAAACTGTTTTTT.

The V call is TRBV9, the J call TRBJ1-1, with TRBD1 matching over 8 bases. V was clipped by 4 bases and J by 4 bases; unmatched bases: 9. Germline V gives CDR1 SGDLS, CDR2 YYNGEE. The CDR3 length is 15 residues. This CDR3 reads CASSPTTGVTTEAFF. Here the CDR3 DNA reads TGTGCCAGCAGCCCGACGACAGGGGTTACCACTGAAGCTTTCTTT. Full variable domain (missing parts from reference TRBV9 and TRBJ1-1): DSGVTQTPKHLITATGQRVTLRCSPRSGDLSVYWYQQSLDQGLQFLIQYYNGEERAKGNILERFSAQQFPDLHSELNLSSLELGDSALYFCASSPTTGVTTEAFFGQGTRLTVV.